What follows describes a single T cell receptor beta chain. Its antigen is not known. The CDR3 is made up of 13 amino acids. Data came from immunoSEQ multiplex PCR; TCRdb stores just in-frame clones and leaves some out. The data contain roughly 120,000 clones, about 84% of them singletons. This sample is drawn from a study of cytomegalovirus exposure and HLA in healthy donors. Study outcomes and limitations: Subsequent analysis showed first-cohort TCR clusters tending to co-occur in more than 90 validation repertoires. Reportedly, cytomegalovirus status was diagnosed with high sensitivity and specificity.

V and J are TRBV21-1 and TRBJ2-7; TRBD1, as called in the table, went unchecked against the DNA. TRBV21-1 is listed as a pseudogene. The sample taken for sequencing was PBMCs. This TCR was sampled from a woman aged 25 to 39 in good health and CMV-seronegative. CDR3 amino acids: CASRKGAGYEQYF. The CDR3 DNA reads TGTGCCAGCCGAAAGGGGGCTGGATACGAGCAGTACTTC.